The 24 T cell receptor beta chains below all came from one sample that was sequenced in a study of shared T cell receptors in the human thymus. Data came from immunoSEQ multiplex PCR; TCRdb stores just in-frame clones and leaves some out. The sample records 700,000 or so clones, approximately 83% being singletons. This sample was also put to use in a study of human thymus T cells.

Source material: thymocytes. The receptors come from a girl under two years old with a congenital heart defect.

The rearrangement joins TRBV5-8 to TRBJ1-4, with a weak D call TRBD1 (6 bases). The length of the CDR3 is 15 residues. Trimming took 4 bases from V and 6 from J, leaving 16 bases between them. Germline V CDR1 and CDR2: SGHTS, YDEGEE. CDR3 protein: CASSHRGGVDEKLFF. The CDR3 nucleotides read TGTGCCAGCAGCCACCGAGGGGGGGTAGATGAAAAACTGTTTTTT.

This chain connects TRBV11-2 to TRBJ1-3; the D gene is possibly TRBD1 (5 bases). The V end lost 1 base, the J end lost 0 bases, and 16 bases lay between the germline ends. The CDR3 covers 18 residues. CDR1 is SGHAT and CDR2 is FQNNGV in the germline V gene. CDR3: CASSLAEWTLSSGNTIYF. CDR3 bases: TGTGCCAGCAGCTTAGCAGAGTGGACATTGAGCTCTGGAAACACCATATATTTT. The variable domain in full, with the rest retrieved from reference TRBV11-2 and TRBJ1-3, is EAGVAQSPRYKIIEKRQSVAFWCNPISGHATLYWYQQILGQGPKLLIQFQNNGVVDDSQLPKDRFSAERLKGVDSTLKIQPAKLEDSAVYLCASSLAEWTLSSGNTIYFGEGSWLTVV.

This clone was observed a handful of times. The CDR3 here is CASSQGTVSSYNSPLHF. The CDR3 DNA is TGCGCCAGCAGCCAAGGGACAGTAAGCTCCTATAATTCACCCCTCCACTTT. The chain combines TRBV4-1 with TRBJ1-6; perhaps TRBD1 as D (6 bases). The V gene lost 1 base and the J gene lost 0 bases, with 10 bases spanning the gap. Germline V CDR1 and CDR2: MGHRA, YSYEKL. This CDR3 has 17 residues.

V gene TRBV6-1 combines with J gene TRBJ1-2, with 9 bases fitting TRBD1. CDR3 length: 14 amino acids. Germline CDR1 is MNHNS and CDR2 is SASEGT. Trimming took 4 bases from V and 8 from J; bases not matched to a gene: 8. In nucleotides, the CDR3 is TGTGCCAGCAGTGTCGGGACAGGGTCGAGAGGCTACACCTTC. It encodes CASSVGTGSRGYTF.

The genes are TRBV19 and TRBJ1-2, with 8 nucleotides matching TRBD1. The CDR3 runs 16 residues. CDR1 LNHDA and CDR2 SQIVND come from the germline V gene (reference sequence). The J segment lost 5 bases and the V segment lost 6 bases, leaving 14 bases of the junction unmatched. CDR3 DNA: TGTGCCAGTAGCTCATACGGGTACAGGGGGGAGTATGGCTACACCTTC. Residues: CASSSYGYRGEYGYTF. The full variable domain, rest sourced from reference TRBV19 and TRBJ1-2, is DGGITQSPKYLFRKEGQNVTLSCEQNLNHDAMYWYRQDPGQGLRLIYYSQIVNDFQKGDIAEGYSVSREKKESFPLTVTSAQKNPTAFYLCASSSYGYRGEYGYTFGSGTRLTVV.

The chain couples TRBV6-6 to TRBJ1-2; 7 nucleotides align to TRBD1. This CDR3 region has 16 residues. Trimming removed 4 bases from V and 8 bases from J; junction bases left unmatched: 16. The germline gives CDR1 MNHNY, CDR2 SVGAGI (reference sequence). The CDR3 nucleotides read TGTGCCAGCAGTTCCCCCGCGCCGACAGGGTGCGGAGGCTACACCTTC. Protein product: CASSSPAPTGCGGYTF.

J is TRBJ1-3 and V is TRBV7-6; TRBD1 is a possible D gene (6 bases). There are 16 residues in the CDR3. The germline V gene has CDR1 SGHVS and CDR2 FNYEAQ. The ends were cut back, 5 bases at V and 0 bases at J, with 14 bases in the middle. CDR3 nucleotides: TGTGCCAGCAGCGATGGACCGACAGGCTCTGGAAACACCATATATTTT. Translating it yields CASSDGPTGSGNTIYF.

On this clone itself: The sample carries other DNA sequences with the same CDR3. This chain connects TRBV5-6 to TRBJ1-2; TRBD1 matches at 8 bases. There are 15 residues in the CDR3. V lost 5 bases and J lost 6; bases outside the gene matches: 12. Germline V gene data show CDR1 as SGHDT and CDR2 as YYEEEE. This chain's CDR3 is CASSSTPGGGNGYTF. In DNA form, the CDR3 reads TGTGCCAGCAGTTCCACGCCAGGGGGCGGCAATGGCTACACCTTC.

V gene TRBV7-2 combines with J gene TRBJ1-3, with no clear D. Per germline, CDR1 SGHTA and CDR2 FQGNSA. This CDR3 is 16 amino acids long. V lost 3 bases to trimming and J lost 0 bases, with 12 bases between them. The CDR3 sequence is CASSFRLRRSGNTIYF. CDR3 in DNA: TGTGCCAGCAGCTTTAGACTCCGACGCTCTGGAAACACCATATATTTT.

The J gene is TRBJ1-1, the V gene TRBV6-1; a weak D match, TRBD1 (5 bases). This CDR3 spans 14 amino acids. Trimming pared 7 bases from V and 0 bases from J, leaving 12 bases between. Per the germline V gene, CDR1 is MNHNS and CDR2 is SASEGT. This CDR3 reads CASIGARVNTEAFF. CDR3 DNA sequence: TGTGCCAGCATTGGGGCCAGGGTGAACACTGAAGCTTTCTTT.

The chain has TRBV6-6 and TRBJ1-2; D call uncertain. Germline V gene sequence: CDR1 MNHNY, CDR2 SVGAGI (reference sequence). The CDR3 has 15 residues. V was pared by 2 bases and J by 8 bases, with 18 bases between. CDR3 region: CASSYGSRLHGGYTF. The DNA of the CDR3 is TGTGCCAGCAGTTACGGGTCCCGCCTCCACGGGGGCTACACCTTC.

This chain links TRBV6-5 with TRBJ2-2; D not certain. This CDR3 has 15 residues. CDR1 and CDR2 from the germline V gene are MNHEY and SVGAGI. Trimming removed 7 bases from V and 0 bases from J, with 12 bases in between. The CDR3 reads CASNITATNTGELFF. In DNA form, the CDR3 reads TGTGCCAGCAACATAACAGCAACGAACACCGGGGAGCTGTTTTTT.

The chain recombines TRBV10-3 with TRBJ1-2; D unclear. The CDR3 extends over 17 amino acids. CDR1 is ENHRY, CDR2 SYGVKD, per germline. V gave up 2 bases and J gave up 6 bases, with 22 bases separating them. CDR3 coding DNA: TGTGCCATCAGTGAGCCATATGGGGTTTCCGGGGTGAATGGCTACACCTTC. This codes for CAISEPYGVSGVNGYTF.

The V call is TRBV27, the J call TRBJ1-1; 8 bases agree with TRBD1. V gave up 3 bases and J gave up 4 bases; unmatched junction bases: 7. The CDR3 has 15 amino acids. CDR1 is MNHEY, CDR2 SMNVEV, per germline (reference sequence). The CDR3, as DNA: TGTGCCAGCAGTTTCGGGGGACAGGCTGGCACTGAAGCTTTCTTT. Translated: CASSFGGQAGTEAFF.

This clone occurred once. The rearrangement links TRBV20-1 to TRBJ2-5; possibly TRBD1 for D (6 bases). V was trimmed by 0 bases and J by 9 bases, leaving 8 bases between them. CDR3 length equals 11 residues. The germline V gene encodes CDR1 DFQATT and CDR2 SNEGSKA (reference sequence). The CDR3 spells CSARDEGAQYF. The CDR3 nucleotides read TGCAGTGCTAGAGATGAGGGGGCCCAGTACTTC.

The gene calls are TRBV29-1 and TRBJ1-3; no clear D gene. This CDR3 contains 14 residues. Germline-derived CDR1 and CDR2 are SQVTM and ANQGSEA. Deletions cut 4 bases from V and 1 base from J, with 11 bases between. The CDR3 here is CSVVLGNSGNTIYF. CDR3 DNA: TGCAGCGTTGTATTGGGCAATTCTGGAAACACCATATATTTT.

This clone was observed a single time. This chain connects TRBV6-5 to TRBJ1-2; D might be TRBD1 (6 bases). The germline V gene has CDR1 MNHEY and CDR2 SVGAGI. Between the trimmed V and J ends, which lost 4 bases and 6 bases, there was a span of 21 bases. The CDR3 contains 16 residues. DNA of the CDR3: TGTGCCAGCAGTTCTAACCAAAGACGACAGGAGGATGGCTACACCTTC. Amino acid sequence: CASSSNQRRQEDGYTF.

The J gene is TRBJ1-5, the V gene TRBV19; D may be TRBD1 (5 bases). Germline values: CDR1 LNHDA, CDR2 SQIVND (reference sequence). The V end lost 5 bases, the J end lost 4 bases, and 18 bases lay between the germline ends. CDR3 length: 16 residues. The CDR3 spells CASSLRVFRDNQPQHF. The CDR3 DNA is TGTGCCAGTAGTCTCAGGGTGTTTCGAGATAATCAGCCCCAGCATTTT.

This clone was seen a single time. The chain joins TRBV5-1 to TRBJ1-1; D perhaps matches TRBD1 (6 bases). Trimming pared 4 bases from V and 1 base from J, leaving 32 bases between. In germline, CDR1 is SGHRS, CDR2 YFSETQ. This CDR3 spans 21 amino acids. For the CDR3, the DNA is TGCGCCAGCAGCCGATCACATACGACAGTCGCCCAGGGGCGAAGGAACACTGAAGCTTTCTTT. Its translation: CASSRSHTTVAQGRRNTEAFF.

V is TRBV7-2 and J is TRBJ2-7, with D possibly being TRBD2 (6 bases). CDR1 is SGHTA and CDR2 is FQGNSA in the germline V gene. The CDR3 runs 14 residues. V gave up 2 bases and J gave up 5 bases, with 13 bases separating them. In nucleotides, the CDR3 is TGTGCCAGCAGCTTATTGGAGGGGAACCACGAGCAGTACTTC. The encoded protein is CASSLLEGNHEQYF.

This clone was detected only once. The chain employs TRBV5-1 and TRBJ2-3; 7 bases map to TRBD2. The germline V gene encodes CDR1 SGHRS and CDR2 YFSETQ. The junction had 7 bases not matched to a gene; V was cut back by 4 bases and J by 2 bases. The CDR3 has 15 amino acids. The CDR3 DNA follows: TGCGCCAGCAGCCCTCAGCGGGGCCTCACAGATACGCAGTATTTT. Residues: CASSPQRGLTDTQYF.

This clone was seen a few times. The chain links TRBV19 to TRBJ1-1, with 8 bases lining up with TRBD1. V lost 0 bases and J lost 3; bases outside the gene matches: 3. CDR1 LNHDA and CDR2 SQIVND come from the germline V gene (reference sequence). This CDR3 is 15 amino acids long. Here the CDR3 reads CASSIDLDRDTEAFF. The CDR3 DNA sequence: TGTGCCAGTAGTATAGACCTGGACAGGGACACTGAAGCTTTCTTT. The full variable domain, its missing parts supplied by reference TRBV19 and TRBJ1-1, is DGGITQSPKYLFRKEGQNVTLSCEQNLNHDAMYWYRQDPGQGLRLIYYSQIVNDFQKGDIAEGYSVSREKKESFPLTVTSAQKNPTAFYLCASSIDLDRDTEAFFGQGTRLTVV.

V usage is TRBV9 and J usage is TRBJ2-1, with 9 bases fitting TRBD2. V was pared by 3 bases and J by 6 bases, with 10 bases of the junction left unmatched. The CDR3 sequence is 16 residues long. The germline CDR1 and CDR2 sequences are SGDLS and YYNGEE. DNA for the CDR3: TGTGCCAGCAGCGCCTTCAGCGGGGGGTTTTTCAATGAGCAGTTCTTC. Its translation is CASSAFSGGFFNEQFF.

This clone was picked up a small number of times. This chain connects TRBV28 to TRBJ2-1, with 9 positions matching TRBD1. The CDR3 runs 18 residues. The J segment lost 0 bases and the V segment lost 1 base, leaving 7 bases of the junction unmatched. The germline CDR1 and CDR2 sequences are MDHEN and SYDVKM. CDR3 coding DNA: TGTGCCAGCAGTTTATATTCGGGACAGGGAGACTCCTACAATGAGCAGTTCTTC. Residues: CASSLYSGQGDSYNEQFF. The full variable domain, rest sourced from reference TRBV28 and TRBJ2-1, is DVKVTQSSRYLVKRTGEKVFLECVQDMDHENMFWYRQDPGLGLRLIYFSYDVKMKEKGDIPEGYSVSREKKERFSLILESASTNQTSMYLCASSLYSGQGDSYNEQFFGPGTRLTVL.